This T cell receptor beta chain was identified in a study of blood T cell repertoires in COVID-19. On the study more broadly: The study drew acute and convalescent COVID-19 samples from the United States, Italy and Spain. From T cells, B-cell-depleted T cells, or PBMCs came the material, which was cDNA or gDNA.

Source study methods: The assay estimated nucleated cells by amplifying reference gene primers. Libraries were prepared by immunoSEQ multiplex PCR; TCRdb keeps only in-frame clonotypes and omits some of them. V and J calls and clone size come straight from that table; D and trimming were deduced from the DNA. Among about 120,000 clones listed, 82% were seen once. This clone was found once. Germline V gene data show CDR1 as SNHLY and CDR2 as FYNNEI. V lost 2 bases and J lost 8, with 12 bases in between. The CDR3 has 13 amino acids. The clonotype comes from a human donor in a cohort sampled during active COVID-19. This rearrangement joins TRBV2 to TRBJ1-2; D uncertain. Source material: peripheral blood. The CDR3 reads CASSERGFWGYTF. CDR3 sequence (DNA): TGTGCCAGCAGTGAAAGAGGCTTTTGGGGCTACACCTTC.